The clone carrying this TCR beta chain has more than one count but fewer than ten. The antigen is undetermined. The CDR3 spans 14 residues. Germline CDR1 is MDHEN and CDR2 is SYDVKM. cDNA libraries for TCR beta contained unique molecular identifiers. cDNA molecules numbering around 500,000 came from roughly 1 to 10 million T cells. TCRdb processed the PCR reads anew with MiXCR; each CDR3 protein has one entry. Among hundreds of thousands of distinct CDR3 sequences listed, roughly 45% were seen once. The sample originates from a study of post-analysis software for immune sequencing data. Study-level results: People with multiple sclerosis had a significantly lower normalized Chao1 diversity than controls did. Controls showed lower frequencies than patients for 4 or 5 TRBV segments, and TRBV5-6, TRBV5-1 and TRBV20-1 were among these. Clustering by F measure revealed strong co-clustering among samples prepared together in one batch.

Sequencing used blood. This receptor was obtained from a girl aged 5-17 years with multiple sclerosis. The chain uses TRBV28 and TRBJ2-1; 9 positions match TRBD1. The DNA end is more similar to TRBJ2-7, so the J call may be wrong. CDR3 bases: TGTGCCAGCAGTTTTACAGGGGGCTCGTACGAGCAGTACTTC. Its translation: CASSFTGGSYEQYF.